Detailed here is one TCR beta chain. The sample carries other DNA sequences with the same CDR3. In the authors' workflow: Using reference gene primer amplification, nucleated cell counts were estimated. The method was immunoSEQ multiplex PCR; TCRdb's version includes in-frame clones alone and lacks a portion of them. The V and J calls and clone size come from that table; D and trimming were worked out from the DNA. The table shows 110,000 to 150,000 clones, with 85% to 90% occurring only once. These data are taken from a study of blood T cell repertoires in COVID-19. Study as a whole: The United States, Italy and Spain were the sources of the acute and convalescent COVID-19 samples. PBMCs, B-cell-depleted T cells, or T cells provided the cDNA or gDNA that made up the material.

Two negative PCRs, clearance, or symptom resolution were required of recovered Cohort 3 donors. The CDR3 runs to 13 residues. From germline, CDR1 is SGHTS and CDR2 YDEGEE. The V and J ends lost 5 bases and 2 bases, in that order; junction bases with no gene match: 3. The sequence was obtained from a man in his fifties or sixties who had recovered from COVID-19. The chain couples TRBV5-8 to TRBJ1-2; 7 bases match TRBD1. Sequencing input: PBMCs or T cells enriched from blood (not recorded which). The CDR3 sequence is CASRPTGNYGYTF. Here the CDR3 DNA reads TGTGCCAGCAGGCCGACAGGGAACTATGGCTACACCTTC.